This entry describes one T cell receptor (beta chain). This clonotype showed up many times. Which antigen it targets is not known. Nothing much larger sits one base from this clone, and base qualities are not available. This sample was included in a study of T-cell reconstitution after alpha-beta-depleted transplantation in children listed by TCRdb under 2016. About the study as a whole: Using TCR repertoire profiling, the study followed T-cell immune reconstitution in a quantitative way in children after TCRalphabeta/CD19-depleted allogeneic hematopoietic cell transplantation.

Library construction relied on PCR. The sequencer listed for this sample is Illumina HiSeq 2500. To normalize quantification of the TCRbeta repertoire, the TCR libraries were built with molecular barcoding that relied on unique molecular identifiers. TCRdb's own reprocessing of the public reads used fastp at Q25 and MiXCR and kept productive beta chains. Rows are combined by CDR3 protein, so each entry shows the most common genes and DNA. This sample gives around 87,000 distinct CDR3 sequences in total; 7.5% to 9.5% of them show up just once. The ten largest clonotypes hold more than 6.5% of the sample. The CDR3 measures 13 amino acids from cysteine to phenylalanine. The sequence is cut down to CDR3 DNA, 39 bases in frame from base 1. CDR1 and CDR2 are read off the germline V gene as MNHEY and SVGAGI. V drops 4 bases and J drops 2 bases, leaving 6 bases in between.

This sequence was found in a human donor who donated a stem cell graft to a child with congenital amegakaryocytic thrombocytopenia. The sequence joins TRBV6-5 to TRBJ1-3, with the D gene too uncertain to name. This specimen consisted of PBMCs from the stem cell graft donor, obtained from the stem cell graft. The CDR3 region has the sequence CASSSWAGNTIYF. The DNA sequence follows: TGTGCCAGCAGTTCCTGGGCTGGAAACACCATATATTTT.